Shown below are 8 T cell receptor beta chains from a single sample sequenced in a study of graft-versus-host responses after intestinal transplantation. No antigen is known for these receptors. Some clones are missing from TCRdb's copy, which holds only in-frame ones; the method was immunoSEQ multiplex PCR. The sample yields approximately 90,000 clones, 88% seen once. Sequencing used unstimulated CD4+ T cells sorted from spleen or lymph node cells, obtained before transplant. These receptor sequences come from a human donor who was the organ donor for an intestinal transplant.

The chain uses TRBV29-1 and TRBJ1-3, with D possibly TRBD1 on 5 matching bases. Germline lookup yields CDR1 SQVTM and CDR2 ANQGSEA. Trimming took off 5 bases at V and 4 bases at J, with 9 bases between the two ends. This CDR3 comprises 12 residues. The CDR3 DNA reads TGCAGCGTTCTGACAGCAGGAAACACCATATATTTT. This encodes CSVLTAGNTIYF.

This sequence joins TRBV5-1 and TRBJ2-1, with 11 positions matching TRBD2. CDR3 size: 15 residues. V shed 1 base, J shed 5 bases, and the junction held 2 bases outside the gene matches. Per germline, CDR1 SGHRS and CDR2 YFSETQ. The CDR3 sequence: CASSLTSGSNNEQFF. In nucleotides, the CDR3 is TGCGCCAGCAGCTTGACTAGCGGGAGTAACAATGAGCAGTTCTTC.

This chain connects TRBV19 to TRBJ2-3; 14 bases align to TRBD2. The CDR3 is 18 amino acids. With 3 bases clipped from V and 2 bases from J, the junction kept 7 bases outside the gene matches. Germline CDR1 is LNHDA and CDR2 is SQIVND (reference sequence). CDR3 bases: TGTGCCAGTAGTATGGGACTAGCGGGGGCCGGGATCACAGATACGCAGTATTTT. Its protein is CASSMGLAGAGITDTQYF. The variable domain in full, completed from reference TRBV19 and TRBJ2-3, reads DGGITQSPKYLFRKEGQNVTLSCEQNLNHDAMYWYRQDPGQGLRLIYYSQIVNDFQKGDIAEGYSVSREKKESFPLTVTSAQKNPTAFYLCASSMGLAGAGITDTQYFGPGTRLTVL.

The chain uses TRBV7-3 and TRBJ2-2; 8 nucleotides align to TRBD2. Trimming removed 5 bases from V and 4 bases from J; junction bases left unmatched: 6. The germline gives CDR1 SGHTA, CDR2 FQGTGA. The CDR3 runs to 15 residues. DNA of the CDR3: TGTGCCAGCAGCACGAGCGGGAGTGGCACCGGGGAGCTGTTTTTT. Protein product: CASSTSGSGTGELFF.

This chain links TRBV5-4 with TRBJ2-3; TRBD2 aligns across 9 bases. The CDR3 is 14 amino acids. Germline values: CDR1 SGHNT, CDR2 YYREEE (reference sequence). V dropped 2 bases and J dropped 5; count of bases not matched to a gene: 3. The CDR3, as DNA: TGTGCCAGCAGCTTCGGACTAGCGATAGATACGCAGTATTTT. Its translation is CASSFGLAIDTQYF.

CDR3 loop: CASSGGGTGQETQYF. The CDR3, as DNA: TGCGCCAGCAGCGGCGGAGGCACCGGCCAAGAGACCCAGTACTTC. The rearrangement uses TRBV5-1 and TRBJ2-5, with TRBD2 as a possible D gene (5 bases). The CDR3 has 15 amino acids. Germline V gives CDR1 SGHRS, CDR2 YFSETQ. Trimming took 4 bases from V and 1 from J, leaving 14 bases between them.

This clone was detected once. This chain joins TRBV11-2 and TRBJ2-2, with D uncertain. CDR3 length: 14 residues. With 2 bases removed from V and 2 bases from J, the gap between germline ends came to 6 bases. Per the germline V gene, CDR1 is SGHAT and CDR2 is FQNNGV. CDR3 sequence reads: CASSLHGNTGELFF. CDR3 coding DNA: TGTGCCAGCAGCTTACATGGCAACACCGGGGAGCTGTTTTTT.

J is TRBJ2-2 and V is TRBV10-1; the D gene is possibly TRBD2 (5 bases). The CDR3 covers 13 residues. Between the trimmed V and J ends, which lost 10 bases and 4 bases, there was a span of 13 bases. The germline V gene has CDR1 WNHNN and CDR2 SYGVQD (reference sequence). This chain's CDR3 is CAMAGGPTGELFF. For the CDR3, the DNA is TGCGCCATGGCCGGCGGGCCCACCGGGGAGCTGTTTTTT.